The rows below give T cell receptor beta chains drawn from one sample of a study of blood T cell repertoires in COVID-19. Some clones are missing from TCRdb's copy, which holds only in-frame ones; the method was immunoSEQ multiplex PCR. The data contain approximately 220,000 clones, approximately 83% of them singletons. The sample was PBMCs or T cells enriched from blood (not recorded which). The receptor source for this set is a middle-aged woman who had been exposed to COVID-19. Both conserved end residues are part of each CDR3. A D gene is named only where the DNA matches it firmly. A clone size is listed for some rows: how often the clone was seen (once, few, many), or a class if it is expanded.

- few TRBJ2-2 TRBV19 TGTGCCAGTAGTATCTCAGGATGGAACACCGGGGAGCTGTTTTTT CASSISGWNTGELFF
- - TRBJ2-3 TRBV24-1 TGTGCCACCAGTGGGGGGTGGGGGCCCCCAGATACGCAGTATTTT CATSGGWGPPDTQYF
TRBD2 - TRBJ2-3 TRBV6-4 TGTGCCAGCAGACTAGCGGGGGGGTCTGGCACAGATACGCAGTATTTT CASRLAGGSGTDTQYF
- - TRBJ1-1 TRBV19 TGTGCCAGTATGGGGGGAAGGACTGAAGCTTTCTTT CASMGGRTEAFF
TRBD2 - TRBJ2-5 TRBV7-3 TGTGCCAGCAGCTTACAAGCCCTAGCGGGGGGCCAAGAGACCCAGTACTTC CASSLQALAGGQETQYF
TRBD1 - TRBJ1-2 TRBV30 TGTGCCTGGAGTGCCGGGACAGAGCGTGGCTACACCTTC CAWSAGTERGYTF
- - TRBJ2-3 TRBV18 TGTGCCAGCTCACCACTCGCATCGGTAGATACGCAGTATTTT CASSPLASVDTQYF
- few TRBJ2-7 TRBV2 TGTGCCAGCAGTGAACCCCTCTCCTACGAGCAGTACTTC CASSEPLSYEQYF
- - TRBJ2-7 TRBV7-9 TGTGCCAGCAGCTTACAGGGGGGTAGCTACGAGCAGTACTTC CASSLQGGSYEQYF
- once TRBJ1-3 TRBV6-5 TGTGCCAGCAGTTACTCACACAGGGTAGCTGGAAACACCATATATTTT CASSYSHRVAGNTIYF
TRBD1 - TRBJ1-5 TRBV28 TGTGCCAGCACCACCAAGGGACAGGTCGTCAATCAGCCCCAGCATTTT CASTTKGQVVNQPQHF
TRBD2 - TRBJ2-1 TRBV6-1 TGTGCCAGCAGTGAAGAGGCGGGGGGCTCCTACAATGAGCAGTTCTTC CASSEEAGGSYNEQFF
TRBD1 - TRBJ1-4 TRBV4-1 TGCGCCAGCAGCCACAGGGGGGCGGATGAAAAACTGTTTTTT CASSHRGADEKLFF
- - TRBJ1-6 TRBV6-5 TGTGCCAGCAGCCTTGTACGCGATAATTCACCCCTCCACTTT CASSLVRDNSPLHF
- once TRBJ1-1 TRBV25-1 TGTGCCAGCAGCGGACAGAACAGCAAATCGAACACTGAAGCTTTCTTT CASSGQNSKSNTEAFF